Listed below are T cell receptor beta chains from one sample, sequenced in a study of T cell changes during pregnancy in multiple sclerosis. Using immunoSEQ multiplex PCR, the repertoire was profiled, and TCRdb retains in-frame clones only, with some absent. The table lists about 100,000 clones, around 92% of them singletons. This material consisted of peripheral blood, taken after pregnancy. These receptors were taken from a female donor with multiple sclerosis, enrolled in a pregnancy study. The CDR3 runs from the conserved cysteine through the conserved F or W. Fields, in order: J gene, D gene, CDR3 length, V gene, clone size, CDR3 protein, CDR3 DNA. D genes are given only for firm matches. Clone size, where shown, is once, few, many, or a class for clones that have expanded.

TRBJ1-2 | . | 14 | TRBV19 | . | CASSSHDTLYGYTF | TGTGCCAGTAGTAGCCATGATACTCTCTATGGCTACACCTTC
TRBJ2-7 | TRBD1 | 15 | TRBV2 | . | CASRQGQGGINEQYF | TGTGCCAGCAGACAAGGACAGGGGGGTATCAACGAGCAGTACTTC
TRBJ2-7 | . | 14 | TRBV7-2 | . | CASSLSGNSYEQYF | TGTGCCAGCAGCTTATCCGGGAACTCCTACGAGCAGTACTTC
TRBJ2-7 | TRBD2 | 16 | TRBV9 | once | CASSVEPSGRTGEQYF | TGTGCCAGCAGCGTAGAACCTAGCGGGAGAACTGGCGAGCAGTACTTC
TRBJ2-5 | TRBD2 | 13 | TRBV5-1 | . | CASSSSGRETQYF | TGCGCCAGCAGCTCTAGCGGCCGAGAGACCCAGTACTTC
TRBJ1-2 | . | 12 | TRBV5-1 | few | CASSLPADGYTF | TGCGCCAGCAGCTTGCCGGCTGACGGGTACACCTTC
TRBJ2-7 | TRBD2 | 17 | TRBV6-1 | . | CASSEKRGAGGRYEQYF | TGTGCCAGCAGTGAAAAGAGGGGGGCGGGAGGTCGCTACGAGCAGTACTTC
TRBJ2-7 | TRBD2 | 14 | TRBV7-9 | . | CASSLAGGAYEQYF | TGTGCCAGCAGCTTAGCCGGGGGGGCTTACGAGCAGTACTTC
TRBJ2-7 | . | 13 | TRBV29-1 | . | CSVFETDSYEQYF | TGCAGCGTTTTTGAGACTGACTCCTACGAGCAGTACTTC
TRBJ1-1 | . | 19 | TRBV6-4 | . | CASSDSLRRLGGCNTEAFF | TGTGCCAGCAGTGACTCATTGAGGCGGCTGGGGGGTTGTAACACTGAAGCTTTCTTT
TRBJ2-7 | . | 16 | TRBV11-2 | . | CASSFVFVGAFGEQYF | TGTGCCAGCAGCTTTGTTTTTGTGGGAGCGTTTGGCGAGCAGTACTTC